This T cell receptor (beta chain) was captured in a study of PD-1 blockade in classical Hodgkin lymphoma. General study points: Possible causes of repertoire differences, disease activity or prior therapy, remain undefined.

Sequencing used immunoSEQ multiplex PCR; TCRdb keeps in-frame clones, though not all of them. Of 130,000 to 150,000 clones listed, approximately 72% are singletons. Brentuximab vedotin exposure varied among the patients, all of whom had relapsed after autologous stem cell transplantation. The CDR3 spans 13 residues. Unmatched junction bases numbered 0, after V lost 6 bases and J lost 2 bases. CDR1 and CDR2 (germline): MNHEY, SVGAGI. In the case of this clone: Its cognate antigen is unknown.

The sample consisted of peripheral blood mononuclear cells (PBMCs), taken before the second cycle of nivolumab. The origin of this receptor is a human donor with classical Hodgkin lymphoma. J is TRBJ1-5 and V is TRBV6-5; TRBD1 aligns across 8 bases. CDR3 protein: CASRTGGNQPQHF. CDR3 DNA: TGTGCCAGCAGGACAGGGGGCAATCAGCCCCAGCATTTT.